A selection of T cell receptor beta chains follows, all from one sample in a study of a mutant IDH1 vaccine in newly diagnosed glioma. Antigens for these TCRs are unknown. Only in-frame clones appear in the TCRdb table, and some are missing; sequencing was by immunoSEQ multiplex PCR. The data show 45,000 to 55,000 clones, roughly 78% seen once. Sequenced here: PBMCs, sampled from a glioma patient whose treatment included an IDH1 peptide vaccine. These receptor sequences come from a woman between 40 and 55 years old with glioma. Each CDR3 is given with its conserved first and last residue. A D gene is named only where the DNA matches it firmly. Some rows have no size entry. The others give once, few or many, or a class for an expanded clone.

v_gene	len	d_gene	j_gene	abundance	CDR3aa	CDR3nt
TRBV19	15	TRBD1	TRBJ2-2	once	CASSGDRGPIGELFF	TGTGCCAGTAGTGGGGACAGGGGGCCAATCGGGGAGCTGTTTTTT
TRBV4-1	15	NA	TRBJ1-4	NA	CASSEILRTNEKLFF	TGCGCCAGCAGCGAAATCCTTAGGACTAATGAAAAACTGTTTTTT
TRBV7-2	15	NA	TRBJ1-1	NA	CASSPYRGGNTEAFF	TGTGCCAGCAGCCCCTACCGAGGAGGGAACACTGAAGCTTTCTTT
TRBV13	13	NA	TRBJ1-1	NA	CASSLPLKGEAFF	TGTGCCAGCAGCCTCCCTTTAAAGGGTGAAGCTTTCTTT
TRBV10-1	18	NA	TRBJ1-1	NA	CASSRMPTDLAMNTEAFF	TGCGCCAGCAGCCGGATGCCAACCGATCTCGCCATGAACACTGAAGCTTTCTTT
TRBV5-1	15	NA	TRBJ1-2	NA	CASSLSAVLGNGYTF	TGCGCCAGCAGCCTGTCGGCCGTTTTGGGGAATGGCTACACCTTC
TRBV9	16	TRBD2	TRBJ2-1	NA	CASSIAGGGNYNEQFF	TGTGCCAGCAGCATAGCGGGCGGGGGGAACTACAATGAGCAGTTCTTC
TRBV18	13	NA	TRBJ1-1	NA	CASSPKSNTEAFF	TGTGCCAGCTCGCCTAAATCGAACACTGAAGCTTTCTTT
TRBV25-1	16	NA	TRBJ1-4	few	CASSGTPGRKNEKLFF	TGTGCCAGCAGTGGCACTCCGGGACGGAAAAATGAAAAACTGTTTTTT
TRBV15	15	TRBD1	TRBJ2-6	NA	CATSETGTGANVLTF	TGTGCCACCAGCGAGACAGGGACTGGGGCCAACGTCCTGACTTTC
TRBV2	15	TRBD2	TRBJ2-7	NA	CASSEFGGGANEQYF	TGTGCCAGCAGTGAGTTTGGCGGGGGGGCCAACGAGCAGTACTTC
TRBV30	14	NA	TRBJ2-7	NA	CAWTGEGGTYEQYF	TGTGCCTGGACAGGAGAGGGCGGAACCTACGAGCAGTACTTC
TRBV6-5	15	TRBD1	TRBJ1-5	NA	CASSPGGNGNQPQHF	TGTGCCAGCAGTCCAGGGGGGAATGGCAATCAGCCCCAGCATTTT
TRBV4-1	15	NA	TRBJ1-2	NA	CASSQEVGLADGYTF	TGCGCCAGCAGCCAAGAAGTAGGCCTTGCGGATGGCTACACCTTC
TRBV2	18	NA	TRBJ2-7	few	CASSVDPLQGSMPYEQYF	TGTGCCAGCAGTGTTGACCCCCTCCAGGGGTCCATGCCCTACGAGCAGTACTTC
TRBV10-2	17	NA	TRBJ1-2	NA	CASSESPAGFDDYGYTF	TGCGCCAGCAGTGAGTCGCCCGCAGGGTTCGATGACTATGGCTACACCTTC
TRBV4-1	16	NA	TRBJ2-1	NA	CASSPRRASSYNEQFF	TGCGCCAGCAGCCCCCGGAGGGCTAGCTCCTACAATGAGCAGTTCTTC